The 18 T cell receptor beta chains given below trace back to one sample, sequenced in a study of sequential checkpoint blockade in melanoma. Profiled with immunoSEQ multiplex PCR; TCRdb holds only in-frame clones, not every one. The data contain 3,000 to 4,500 clones, approximately 23% of them singletons. Treatment indicated: randomized to nivolumab then ipilimumab (arm A) or the reverse (arm B). The specimen comprised tumor tissue (inferred from file names), sampled from a patient given nivolumab and ipilimumab in sequence. Receptor source: a human donor with melanoma.

In this sample, this clone turned up many times. The V call is TRBV7-7, the J call TRBJ2-1; D possibly uses TRBD1 or TRBD2 (5 bases each). Deletions cut 5 bases from V and 0 bases from J, with 11 bases between. The CDR3 has 15 residues. Germline lookup yields CDR1 SSHAT and CDR2 FNYEAQ (reference sequence). The CDR3 reads CASSRSGSSYNEQFF. For the CDR3, the DNA is TGTGCCAGCAGCCGATCAGGGAGCTCCTACAATGAGCAGTTCTTC. The full variable domain, in which reference TRBV7-7 and TRBJ2-1 provide the parts outside the CDR3, is GAGVSQSPRYKVTKRGQDVTLRCDPISSHATLYWYQQALGQGPEFLTYFNYEAQPDKSGLPSDRFSAERPEGSISTLTIQRTEQRDSAMYRCASSRSGSSYNEQFFGPGTRLTVL.

This clone turned up a few times. This chain connects TRBV9 to TRBJ2-3; D is unclear. Germline V gene lookup returns CDR1 SGDLS and CDR2 YYNGEE. The CDR3 has 15 residues. The ends were cut back, 0 bases at V and 3 bases at J, with 11 bases in the middle. CDR3 bases: TGTGCCAGCAGCGTAGCTGCCCCCGGTACAGATACGCAGTATTTT. Protein sequence: CASSVAAPGTDTQYF. The full variable domain, its missing parts supplied by reference TRBV9 and TRBJ2-3, is DSGVTQTPKHLITATGQRVTLRCSPRSGDLSVYWYQQSLDQGLQFLIQYYNGEERAKGNILERFSAQQFPDLHSELNLSSLELGDSALYFCASSVAAPGTDTQYFGPGTRLTVL.

The chain links TRBV9 to TRBJ1-5; no definite D call. CDR1 and CDR2 (germline): SGDLS, YYNGEE. V was shortened by 4 bases and J by 4 bases, with 9 bases between the two germline ends. The CDR3 is 13 amino acids. In DNA form, the CDR3 reads TGTGCCAGCAGCCTTAACGATAATCAGCCCCAGCATTTT. Its translation: CASSLNDNQPQHF. The full variable domain, rest sourced from reference TRBV9 and TRBJ1-5, is DSGVTQTPKHLITATGQRVTLRCSPRSGDLSVYWYQQSLDQGLQFLIQYYNGEERAKGNILERFSAQQFPDLHSELNLSSLELGDSALYFCASSLNDNQPQHFGDGTRLSIL.

The chain joins TRBV10-3 to TRBJ2-5; TRBD1 is a possible D gene (5 bases). V was pared by 6 bases and J by 5 bases, with 10 bases between. Germline CDR1 reads ENHRY; CDR2 reads SYGVKD. The CDR3 contains 12 residues. In DNA, the CDR3 is TGTGCCATCAGCCAGAAGGGGGAGACCCAGTACTTC. Translated: CAISQKGETQYF.

The chain carries TRBV29-1 and TRBJ2-1; 8 bases line up with TRBD2. This CDR3 has 15 residues. Germline CDR1 reads SQVTM; CDR2 reads ANQGSEA. Unmatched junction bases numbered 15, after V lost 6 bases and J lost 8 bases. The CDR3 DNA sequence: TGCAGCGTGGTTAGGACTAGCCTGAAGGTCGATGAGCAGTTCTTC. Translating it yields CSVVRTSLKVDEQFF.

V gene TRBV18 combines with J gene TRBJ1-5, with 8 bases fitting TRBD1. In germline, CDR1 is KGHSH, CDR2 LQKENI. The ends lost 3 bases at V and 4 bases at J; junction bases unmatched: 8. There are 16 residues in the CDR3. The CDR3 loop reads CASSPSGTGENQPQHF. In DNA, the CDR3 is TGTGCCAGCTCACCGAGTGGGACAGGCGAAAATCAGCCCCAGCATTTT.

This clone turned up a few times. The V and J genes are TRBV28 and TRBJ1-5; D is unclear. V lost 6 bases and J 5 bases, leaving 14 bases between the germline ends. CDR1 is MDHEN, CDR2 SYDVKM, per germline. CDR3 size: 14 residues. The CDR3: CASSLTGRYQPQHF. CDR3 nucleotides: TGTGCCAGCAGCCTAACCGGGCGATATCAGCCCCAGCATTTT.

The gene calls are TRBV9 and TRBJ2-1; TRBD1 agrees at 9 bases. Germline V lookup: CDR1 SGDLS, CDR2 YYNGEE. This CDR3 has 15 residues. The ends lost 4 bases at V and 5 bases at J; junction bases unmatched: 7. CDR3 DNA sequence: TGTGCCAGCAGCTCTCGGGGGACAGGGAACAATGAGCAGTTCTTC. As protein: CASSSRGTGNNEQFF.

The chain has TRBV1 and TRBJ2-1; TRBD2 is the table's D call, not checked against the DNA. TRBV1 is assigned pseudogene status. The CDR3 has 17 amino acids. CDR3 amino acids: CASSPRGGLAGYNEQFF. In nucleotides, the CDR3 is TGCGCCAGCAGCCCCCGAGGGGGACTAGCGGGGTACAATGAGCAGTTCTTC.

The chain recombines TRBV12-5 with TRBJ2-3; 8 positions match TRBD2. Germline-derived CDR1 and CDR2 are LGHNT and FRNRAP. The CDR3 extends over 15 amino acids. The CDR3 loop reads CASGSPERGTDTQYF. The CDR3 DNA reads as TGTGCCAGCGGGAGCCCGGAGAGGGGCACAGATACGCAGTATTTT.

This chain links TRBV12-5 with TRBJ1-6; 11 bases are a match to TRBD1. Germline CDR1 and CDR2: LGHNT and FRNRAP. The CDR3 is 14 residues long. DNA for the CDR3: TGTGCCAGCACCAGGACAGGGGGCAAGTCACCCCTCCACTTT. It specifies CASTRTGGKSPLHF.

The sample holds a few counts of this clone. CDR3: CASSSSWDRGRAFF. CDR3 nucleotides: TGTGCCAGCAGTTCCAGCTGGGACAGGGGCCGCGCTTTCTTT. The V call is TRBV28, the J call TRBJ1-1; TRBD1 aligns across 10 bases. V lost 4 bases, J lost 11 bases, and 10 bases stayed unmatched. Germline-derived CDR1 and CDR2 are MDHEN and SYDVKM. This CDR3 has 14 residues.

The chain combines TRBV19 with TRBJ2-7; D unclear. Germline CDR1 and CDR2: LNHDA and SQIVND (reference sequence). The V end was cut by 9 bases, the J end by 3 bases, with 15 bases between. This CDR3 contains 13 residues. CDR3 region: CASALSAVYEQYF. As DNA, the CDR3 is TGTGCCAGCGCTTTGTCAGCTGTCTACGAGCAGTACTTC.

The chain has TRBV29-1 and TRBJ2-1, with 10 bases matching TRBD2. J gave up 4 bases and V 0 bases, and 6 bases lay outside the gene matches. Germline-derived CDR1 and CDR2 are SQVTM and ANQGSEA. The length of the CDR3 is 16 residues. The CDR3: CSVEDRGSGGYNEQFF. CDR3 nucleotide sequence: TGCAGCGTTGAAGATCGGGGTAGCGGGGGGTACAATGAGCAGTTCTTC.

Remarks on this clone: Mismatch with germline at one junction end may stem from a read error. The V call is TRBV6-8, the J call TRBJ1-2, with a possible D match to TRBD1 (5 bases). This CDR3 has 12 residues. CDR1 is MNHGY and CDR2 is SAAAGT in the germline V gene. CDR3 DNA: TGTGCCATCAGTGTCGACAGTTATGGCTACACCTTC. Protein product: CAISVDSYGYTF.

The CDR3 region has the DNA TGCGCCAGCACAGGACTAGCGGCCCCCGGAACAGCCGGGGAGCTGTTTTTT. Its protein is CASTGLAAPGTAGELFF. The chain joins TRBV5-1 to TRBJ2-2; the match to TRBD2 covers 10 bases. After removal of 6 bases from V and 6 bases from J, the junction contained 14 bases not matched to a gene. This CDR3 region has 17 residues. CDR1 and CDR2 from the germline V gene are SGHRS and YFSETQ.

This clone is medium-sized (0.01 to 0.1%) within its sample. The rearrangement uses TRBV11-3 and TRBJ1-4; tentative D call: TRBD1 (5 bases). The germline gives CDR1 SGHNT, CDR2 YENEEA. Between the trimmed V and J ends, which lost 5 bases and 7 bases, there was a span of 17 bases. The CDR3 is 15 residues long. The CDR3 DNA reads TGTGCCAGCAGCCCTCATACGGGACGAGGTGAAAAACTGTTTTTT. This encodes CASSPHTGRGEKLFF.

The chain recombines TRBV19 with TRBJ2-7; D not certain. The CDR3 sequence is 16 residues long. CDR1 and CDR2 from the germline V gene are LNHDA and SQIVND (reference sequence). With 5 bases removed from V and 1 base from J, the gap between germline ends came to 18 bases. CDR3 in amino acids: CASSPFGSRRSYEQYF. In DNA form, the CDR3 reads TGTGCCAGTAGTCCCTTCGGCTCGCGCAGATCCTACGAGCAGTACTTC.